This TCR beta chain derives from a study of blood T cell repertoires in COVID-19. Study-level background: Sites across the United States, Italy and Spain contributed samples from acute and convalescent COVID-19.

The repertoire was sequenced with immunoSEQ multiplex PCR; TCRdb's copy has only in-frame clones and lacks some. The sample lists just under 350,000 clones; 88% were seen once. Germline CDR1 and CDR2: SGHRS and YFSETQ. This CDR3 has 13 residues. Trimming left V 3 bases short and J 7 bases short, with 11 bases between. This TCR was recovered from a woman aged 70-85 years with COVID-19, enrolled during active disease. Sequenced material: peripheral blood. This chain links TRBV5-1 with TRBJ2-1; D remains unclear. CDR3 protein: CASSYDSRNEQFF. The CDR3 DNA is TGCGCCAGCAGCTACGACTCAAGGAATGAGCAGTTCTTC.